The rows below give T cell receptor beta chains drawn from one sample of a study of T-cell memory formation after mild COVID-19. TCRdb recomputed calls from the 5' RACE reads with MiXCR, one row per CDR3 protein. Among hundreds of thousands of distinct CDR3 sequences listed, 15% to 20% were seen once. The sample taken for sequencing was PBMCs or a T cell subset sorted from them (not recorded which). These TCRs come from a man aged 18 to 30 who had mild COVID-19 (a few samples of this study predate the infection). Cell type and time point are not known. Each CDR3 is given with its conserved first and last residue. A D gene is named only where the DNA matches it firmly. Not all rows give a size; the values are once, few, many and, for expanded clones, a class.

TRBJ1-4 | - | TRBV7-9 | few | CASSLAGDGRGEKLFF | TGTGCCAGCAGCTTAGCGGGGGACGGCCGGGGTGAAAAACTGTTTTTT
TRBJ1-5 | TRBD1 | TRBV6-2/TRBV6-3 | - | CASSPSGTGRNQPQHF | TGTGCCAGCAGTCCCTCAGGGACAGGGAGGAATCAGCCCCAGCATTTT
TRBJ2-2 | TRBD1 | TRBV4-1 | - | CASSQNPPGQGDGELFF | TGCGCCAGCAGCCAAAACCCGCCGGGACAGGGTGATGGGGAGCTGTTTTTT
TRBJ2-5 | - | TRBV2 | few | CASSAREVWETQYF | TGTGCCAGCAGTGCCAGGGAGGTTTGGGAGACCCAGTACTTC
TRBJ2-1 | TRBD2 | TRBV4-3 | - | CASSRERGVYNEQFF | TGCGCCAGCAGCCGAGAGCGGGGAGTTTACAATGAGCAGTTCTTC
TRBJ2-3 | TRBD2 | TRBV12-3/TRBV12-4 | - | CASSTSVGTQYF | TGTGCCAGCAGCACTAGCGTCGGTACGCAGTATTTT
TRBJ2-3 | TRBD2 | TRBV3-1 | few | CASSSSGGITDTQYF | TGTGCCAGCAGCAGTAGCGGGGGGATCACAGATACGCAGTATTTT
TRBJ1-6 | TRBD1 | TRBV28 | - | CASSRSTGRGSPLHF | TGTGCCAGCAGTCGATCGACAGGGCGGGGCTCACCCCTCCACTTT
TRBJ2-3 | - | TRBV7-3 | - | CASSPHGPPDTQYF | TGTGCCAGCAGCCCCCACGGGCCCCCAGATACGCAGTATTTT
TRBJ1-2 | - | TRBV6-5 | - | CASSHPDGGYTF | TGTGCCAGCAGTCACCCGGATGGGGGCTACACCTTC
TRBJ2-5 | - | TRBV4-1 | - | CASSPPLSETQYF | TGCGCCAGCAGCCCCCCGCTTTCAGAGACCCAGTACTTC
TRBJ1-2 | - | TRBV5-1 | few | CASRGAGRSNGYTF | TGCGCCAGCAGGGGAGCAGGGCGGTCGAATGGCTACACCTTC
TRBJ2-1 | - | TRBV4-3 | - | CASSPGVPADKNNEQFF | TGCGCCAGCAGCCCAGGAGTCCCCGCGGACAAGAACAATGAGCAGTTCTTC
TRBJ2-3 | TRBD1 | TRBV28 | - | CASRQGSRNTQYF | TGTGCCAGCCGACAGGGTTCTCGCAATACGCAGTATTTT
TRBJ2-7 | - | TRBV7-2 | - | CASSQGGGTSSYEQYF | TGTGCCAGCAGCCAAGGGGGCGGGACTAGCTCCTACGAGCAGTACTTC
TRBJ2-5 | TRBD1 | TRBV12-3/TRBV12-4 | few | CASSLVRTGGQETQYF | TGTGCCAGCAGTTTAGTAAGGACAGGGGGCCAAGAGACCCAGTACTTC
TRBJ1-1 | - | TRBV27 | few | CASSEIGLNTEAFF | TGTGCCAGCAGTGAGATAGGATTGAACACTGAAGCTTTCTTT
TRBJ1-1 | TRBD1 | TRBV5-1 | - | CASSWGTGLNTEAFF | TGCGCCAGCAGCTGGGGGACAGGGCTTAACACTGAAGCTTTCTTT
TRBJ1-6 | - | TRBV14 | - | CASSQGRDNSPLHF | TGTGCCAGCAGCCAAGGCAGAGATAATTCACCCCTCCACTTT
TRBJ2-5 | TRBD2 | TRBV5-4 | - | CASRFSGGALQTQYF | TGTGCCAGCAGATTTAGCGGGGGGGCTCTCCAGACCCAGTACTTC
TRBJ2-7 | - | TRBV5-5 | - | CASSIGYEQYF | TGTGCCAGCAGCATCGGTTACGAGCAGTACTTC
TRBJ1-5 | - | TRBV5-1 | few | CASSLEDLNQPQHF | TGCGCCAGCAGCTTGGAGGACCTCAATCAGCCCCAGCATTTT
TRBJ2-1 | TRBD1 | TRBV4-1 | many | CASSQDSGGGYNEQFF | TGCGCCAGCAGCCAAGATTCAGGGGGCGGTTACAATGAGCAGTTCTTC
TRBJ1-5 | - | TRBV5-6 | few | CASSTAGSSNQPQHF | TGTGCCAGCAGCACAGCAGGGTCTAGCAATCAGCCCCAGCATTTT
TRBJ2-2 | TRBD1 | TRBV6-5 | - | CASRKTGGATGELFF | TGTGCCAGCAGAAAGACAGGGGGGGCCACCGGGGAGCTGTTTTTT
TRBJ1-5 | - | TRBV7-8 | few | CASSFQDTDQPQHF | TGTGCCAGCAGCTTCCAAGACACCGATCAGCCCCAGCATTTT
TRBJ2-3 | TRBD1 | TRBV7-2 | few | CASSRRQGKADTQYF | TGTGCCAGCAGCCGAAGACAGGGGAAGGCAGATACGCAGTATTTT
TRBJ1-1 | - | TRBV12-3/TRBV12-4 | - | CASSLVAAEAFF | TGTGCCAGCAGTTTAGTGGCCGCTGAAGCTTTCTTT
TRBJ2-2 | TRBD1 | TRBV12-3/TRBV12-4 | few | CASSLQGDRELFF | TGTGCCAGCAGTTTACAGGGGGATCGGGAGCTGTTTTTT
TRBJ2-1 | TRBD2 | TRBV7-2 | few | CASRGGTFYNEQFF | TGTGCCAGCCGCGGGGGGACCTTCTACAATGAGCAGTTCTTC
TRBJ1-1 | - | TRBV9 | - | CASSVPDFGGRNTEAFF | TGTGCCAGCAGCGTACCCGACTTCGGAGGGCGGAATACTGAAGCTTTCTTT
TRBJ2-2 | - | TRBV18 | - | CASSPGPPPGELFF | TGTGCCAGCTCACCGGGCCCCCCTCCCGGGGAGCTGTTTTTT
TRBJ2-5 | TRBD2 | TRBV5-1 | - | CASSLLAGGNEETQYF | TGCGCCAGCAGCCTTTTAGCGGGGGGGAATGAGGAGACCCAGTACTTC
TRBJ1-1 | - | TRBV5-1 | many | CASSLWQSNTEAFF | TGCGCCAGCAGCTTGTGGCAATCGAACACTGAAGCTTTCTTT
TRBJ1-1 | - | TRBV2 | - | CASLFYTEAFF | TGTGCCAGTCTTTTTTACACTGAAGCTTTCTTT
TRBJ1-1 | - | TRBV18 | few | CASSPPGSDRQAFF | TGTGCCAGCTCACCACCGGGGAGCGACAGGCAAGCTTTCTTT
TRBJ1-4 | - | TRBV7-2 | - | CASSFRAVRDGTLFF | TGTGCCAGCAGCTTCCGCGCCGTCCGGGACGGCACTCTGTTTTTT
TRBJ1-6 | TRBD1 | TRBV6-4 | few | CASRADRGLSPLHF | TGTGCCAGCAGGGCGGACAGGGGGCTTTCACCCCTCCACTTT
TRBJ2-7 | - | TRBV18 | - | CASSPGGRISYEQYF | TGTGCCAGCTCACCAGGGGGCAGGATCTCCTACGAGCAGTACTTC
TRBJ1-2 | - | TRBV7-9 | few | CASSLALISFVGYTF | TGTGCCAGCAGCTTAGCGCTAATTAGTTTCGTGGGCTACACCTTC
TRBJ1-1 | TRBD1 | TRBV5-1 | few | CASSSQGARGTEAFF | TGCGCCAGCAGCTCACAGGGGGCGCGGGGTACTGAAGCTTTCTTT
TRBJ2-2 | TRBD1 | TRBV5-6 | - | CASSLLGQAGVGELFF | TGTGCCAGCAGCTTGCTCGGACAGGCCGGGGTCGGGGAGCTGTTTTTT
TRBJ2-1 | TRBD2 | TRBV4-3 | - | CASSQDPSGGAADEQFF | TGCGCCAGCAGCCAGGATCCTAGCGGGGGGGCCGCAGATGAGCAGTTCTTC
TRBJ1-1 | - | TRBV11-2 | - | CASSQVQRRTEAFF | TGTGCCAGCAGCCAGGTACAGAGGCGCACTGAAGCTTTCTTT
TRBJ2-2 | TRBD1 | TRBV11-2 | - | CASSSNRGLGGELFF | TGTGCCAGCAGCTCGAACAGGGGGCTGGGCGGGGAGCTGTTTTTT
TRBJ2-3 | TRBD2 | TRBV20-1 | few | CSAWSGGSLTDTQYF | TGCAGTGCTTGGAGCGGGGGGAGCTTAACAGATACGCAGTATTTT
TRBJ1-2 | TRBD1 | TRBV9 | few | CASSGQGSGSAFYGYTF | TGTGCCAGCAGCGGACAGGGATCAGGATCTGCCTTCTATGGCTACACCTTC
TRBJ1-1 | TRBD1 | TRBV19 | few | CARNGQGANTEAFF | TGTGCCAGAAACGGACAGGGTGCGAACACTGAAGCTTTCTTT
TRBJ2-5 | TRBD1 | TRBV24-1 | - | CATSDPGQGAATQYF | TGTGCCACCAGTGACCCGGGACAGGGGGCCGCGACCCAGTACTTC
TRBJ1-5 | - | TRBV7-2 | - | CASSLAGDPRAQHF | TGTGCCAGCAGCTTAGCAGGGGACCCTAGGGCCCAGCATTTT
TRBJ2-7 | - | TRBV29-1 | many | CSVEGDSYEQYF | TGCAGCGTTGAAGGGGATTCCTACGAGCAGTACTTC
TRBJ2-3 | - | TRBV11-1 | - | CASSYRPDFHTQYF | TGTGCCAGCAGCTACCGCCCTGACTTCCATACGCAGTATTTT
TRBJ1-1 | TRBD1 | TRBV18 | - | CASSRDRAAFF | TGTGCCAGCTCACGGGACAGGGCTGCTTTCTTT
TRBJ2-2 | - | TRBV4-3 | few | CASSQQFSSGELFF | TGCGCCAGCAGCCAGCAGTTTAGTTCCGGGGAGCTGTTTTTT
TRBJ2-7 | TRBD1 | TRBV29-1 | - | CSVGDSVYEQYF | TGCAGCGTTGGGGACAGCGTCTACGAGCAGTACTTC
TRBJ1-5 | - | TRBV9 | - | CASSPDGGFNQPQHF | TGTGCCAGCAGCCCCGACGGGGGCTTCAATCAGCCCCAGCATTTT
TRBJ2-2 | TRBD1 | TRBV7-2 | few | CASSRGQGGTGELFF | TGTGCCAGCAGCCGCGGACAGGGGGGGACCGGGGAGCTGTTTTTT
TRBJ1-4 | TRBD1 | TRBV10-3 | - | CAISAGGREKLFF | TGTGCCATCAGTGCAGGGGGACGGGAAAAACTGTTTTTT
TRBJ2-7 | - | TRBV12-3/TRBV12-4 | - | CASSLTLGKEQYF | TGTGCCAGCAGTTTAACTCTGGGTAAGGAGCAGTACTTC
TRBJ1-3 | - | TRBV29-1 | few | CSAGERSGNTIYF | TGCAGCGCCGGAGAGAGATCTGGAAACACCATATATTTT